This T cell receptor (beta chain) derives from a study of blood T cell repertoires in COVID-19. For the study at large: PBMCs, B-cell-depleted T cells, or T cells were the source of the cDNA or gDNA that made up the material.

In the source study's methods: How many nucleated cells were present was estimated from reference gene primer amplification. The assay was immunoSEQ multiplex PCR, and TCRdb's table has in-frame clones only and misses some. V and J calls and clone size are as listed in that table; D and trimming were resolved from the DNA. The sample contains over 200,000 clones, over 80% of which appear only once. During active infection, Seattle patients enrolled and were then monitored through disease. This TCR was sampled from a woman between 25 and 40 years old with COVID-19, enrolled during active disease. The material sequenced was peripheral blood.

Here the CDR3 reads CASTKDRAPTKNIQYF. CDR3 DNA sequence: TGTGCCAGCACCAAGGACAGGGCCCCGACCAAAAACATTCAGTACTTC. The chain employs TRBV11-2 and TRBJ2-4; the match to TRBD1 covers 8 bases. CDR1 and CDR2 from the germline V gene are SGHAT and FQNNGV. The CDR3 covers 16 residues. V gave up 7 bases and J gave up 2 bases; unmatched junction bases: 10. The full variable domain, completed using reference TRBV11-2 and TRBJ2-4, is EAGVAQSPRYKIIEKRQSVAFWCNPISGHATLYWYQQILGQGPKLLIQFQNNGVVDDSQLPKDRFSAERLKGVDSTLKIQPAKLEDSAVYLCASTKDRAPTKNIQYFGAGTRLSVL.